One sample yielded the 27 T cell receptor beta chains listed below, sequenced in a study of identical twins. In TCRdb, the 5' RACE reads were re-called with MiXCR into one record per CDR3 protein. The sample gives 600,000 to 800,000 distinct CDR3 sequences, about 20% of which show up once; about 4.3% is in the top ten. Another study also made use of these data, one on T cells expressing NK-cell markers.

Sequencing was done on a sample of PBMCs. These receptors were collected from a woman aged 18-35 years in good health.

This clonotype was picked up many times. This chain uses TRBV5-1 with TRBJ1-3; D is unresolved. V lost 1 base and J lost 2, with 4 bases in between. Germline loops: CDR1 SGHRS, CDR2 YFSETQ. There are 13 residues in the CDR3. The CDR3, as DNA: TGCGCCAGCAGCTTGATGACTGGAAACACCATATATTTT. Its translation: CASSLMTGNTIYF.

The V gene is TRBV7-2, the J gene TRBJ2-2; D could derive from TRBD1 or TRBD2 (5 bases each). V was shortened by 0 bases and J by 2 bases, with 7 bases between the two germline ends. Germline V gene sequence: CDR1 SGHTA, CDR2 FQGNSA. This CDR3 spans 15 amino acids. CDR3 loop: CASSLAGPNTGELFF. The CDR3 region has the DNA TGTGCCAGCAGCTTAGCGGGACCCAACACCGGGGAGCTGTTTTTT.

This clonotype was counted only a few times. The chain joins TRBV20-1 to TRBJ1-1, with D possibly being TRBD1 (6 bases). The CDR3 runs 15 residues. V shed 2 bases and J shed 5 bases, with 18 bases lying between them. Germline assignment: CDR1 DFQATT and CDR2 SNEGSKA (reference sequence). For the CDR3, the DNA is TGCAGTGCTAGACCAACAGGGACTGGAGGGACTGAAGCTTTCTTT. Protein sequence: CSARPTGTGGTEAFF.

The chain is built from TRBV7-7 and TRBJ2-1, with 7 bases fitting TRBD2. The junction had 9 bases not matched to a gene; V was cut back by 5 bases and J by 2 bases. Germline CDR1 and CDR2: SSHAT and FNYEAQ (reference sequence). The CDR3 consists of 16 residues. This CDR3 is CASSPYLGGAYNEQFF. The CDR3 nucleotides are TGTGCCAGCAGCCCCTATCTGGGAGGGGCCTACAATGAGCAGTTCTTC.

Comments on this clonotype: A much more abundant neighbour one base away suggests this may be a read error. The chain links TRBV7-3 to TRBJ2-2; D is ambiguous. The CDR3 is made up of 12 amino acids. Germline CDR1 reads SGHTA; CDR2 reads FQGTGA. The V gene lost 8 bases and the J gene lost 3 bases, with 7 bases spanning the gap. CDR3 loop: CASRSDTGELFF. CDR3 coding DNA: TGTGCCAGCCGCTCAGACACCGGGGAGCTGTTTTTT. The full variable domain, its missing parts supplied by reference TRBV7-3 and TRBJ2-2, is GAGVSQTPSNKVTEKGKYVELRCDPISGHTALYWYRQSLGQGPEFLIYFQGTGAADDSGLPNDRFFAVRPEGSVSTLKIQRTERGDSAVYLCASRSDTGELFFGEGSRLTVL.

This clonotype was recorded a few times. DNA for the CDR3: TGTGCCAGCAGTCATGGTCCTGGGACCTACAATGAGCAGTTCTTC. Its translation: CASSHGPGTYNEQFF. The V call is TRBV7-2, the J call TRBJ2-1; D is ambiguous. Germline V lookup: CDR1 SGHTA, CDR2 FQGNSA. This CDR3 contains 15 residues. Between the trimmed V and J ends, which lost 6 bases and 2 bases, there was a span of 14 bases. Together with reference TRBV7-2 and TRBJ2-1, the CDR3 gives the full variable domain: GAGVSQSPSNKVTEKGKDVELRCDPISGHTALYWYRQSLGQGLEFLIYFQGNSAPDKSGLPSDRFSAERTGGSVSTLTIQRTQQEDSAVYLCASSHGPGTYNEQFFGPGTRLTVL.

This clonotype was counted at least ten times. CDR3 nucleotides: TGTGCCAGCAGTCCCAGAAGCAATCAGCCCCAGCATTTT. Its protein product is CASSPRSNQPQHF. V is TRBV7-2 and J is TRBJ1-5; unclear D gene. Germline V lookup: CDR1 SGHTA, CDR2 FQGNSA. Trimming stripped 6 bases from V and 1 base from J, with 7 bases between. The CDR3 spans 13 residues.

This clonotype was counted at least ten times. The chain links TRBV12-5 to TRBJ2-1; a possible D gene is TRBD2 (5 bases). Trimming left V 4 bases short and J 4 bases short, with 11 bases between. The CDR3 runs 14 residues. CDR1 is LGHNT, CDR2 FRNRAP, per germline. CDR3 region: CASGSDSRYNEQFF. The CDR3 DNA follows: TGTGCTAGTGGTTCGGACTCGCGATACAATGAGCAGTTCTTC.

The chain recombines TRBV29-1 with TRBJ1-2; D ambiguous. With 5 bases removed from V and 0 bases from J, the gap between germline ends came to 10 bases. The germline V gene encodes CDR1 SQVTM and CDR2 ANQGSEA. This CDR3 contains 13 residues. The chain's CDR3 is CSVTLGANYGYTF. The CDR3 nucleotides are TGCAGCGTTACCCTGGGAGCTAACTATGGCTACACCTTC.

This clonotype was detected a few times. The chain links TRBV4-3 to TRBJ2-7; the D call may be TRBD1 or TRBD2 (6 bases each). The length of the CDR3 is 14 residues. Germline V lookup: CDR1 LGHNA, CDR2 YSLEER. The CDR3 region is CGRRGGRDLSEQYF. CDR3 sequence (DNA): TGCGGCCGCAGGGGTGGGCGGGACTTATCCGAGCAGTACTTC.

This rearrangement joins TRBV12-3 or TRBV12-4 to TRBJ2-3, with TRBD1 matching 10 bases. CDR3 length equals 14 residues. The V segment lost 6 bases and the J segment 5 bases; nucleotides outside the gene matches: 5. CDR3: CASSRQGAQDTQYF. In DNA form, the CDR3 reads TGTGCCAGCAGCCGACAGGGGGCGCAAGATACGCAGTATTTT.

This chain uses TRBV5-8 with TRBJ2-3, with a possible D match to TRBD1 (5 bases). Germline lookup yields CDR1 SGHTS and CDR2 YDEGEE. Trimming took 3 bases from V and 10 from J, leaving 12 bases between them. The CDR3 sequence is 12 residues long. In nucleotides, the CDR3 is TGTGCCAGCAGCTCCGACAGAGTCCCGCAGTATTTT. As protein: CASSSDRVPQYF.

There are a few counts of this clonotype. This chain joins TRBV20-1 and TRBJ2-3; D is perhaps TRBD1 or TRBD2 (7 bases each). V was clipped by 7 bases and J by 1 base, with 15 bases between them. This CDR3 is built from 14 residues. Germline lookup yields CDR1 DFQATT and CDR2 SNEGSKA (reference sequence). The CDR3 DNA reads TGCAGTGAGCAGGCAGGGGGGGGCACAGATACGCAGTATTTT. As protein: CSEQAGGGTDTQYF.

This clonotype was detected a few times. The J gene is TRBJ2-7, the V gene TRBV12-3 or TRBV12-4; 8 bases align to TRBD2. This CDR3 spans 13 amino acids. With 3 bases clipped from V and 4 bases from J, the junction kept 2 bases outside the gene matches. The CDR3 nucleotides are TGTGCCAGCAGTTTGGAGCGGGGGTACGAGCAGTACTTC. It translates to CASSLERGYEQYF.

Ten or more counts support this clonotype. The chain is built from TRBV7-9 and TRBJ1-1; 8 nucleotides align to TRBD1. Germline assignment: CDR1 SEHNR and CDR2 FQNEAQ (reference sequence). V lost 5 bases to trimming and J lost 3 bases; unmatched junction nucleotides: 2. The CDR3 contains 13 residues. The CDR3 loop is CASSIQGDTEAFF. The CDR3 region has the DNA TGTGCCAGCAGCATACAGGGGGACACTGAAGCTTTCTTT.

In this sample, this clonotype turned up a few times. V usage is TRBV27 and J usage is TRBJ2-7, with D unclear. Germline values: CDR1 MNHEY, CDR2 SMNVEV (reference sequence). The CDR3 loop spans 14 amino acids. V was clipped by 2 bases and J by 0 bases, with 8 bases between them. The CDR3 is CASSLALSSYEQYF. CDR3 coding DNA: TGTGCCAGCAGTTTAGCGCTAAGCTCCTACGAGCAGTACTTC.

This clonotype has a count of ten or more. This chain uses TRBV5-1 with TRBJ1-2; 8 bases match TRBD1. This CDR3 is built from 13 residues. V was clipped by 2 bases and J by 8 bases; unmatched bases: 5. Looked up from germline, CDR1 is SGHRS and CDR2 is YFSETQ. CDR3 protein: CASSFGQGEGYTF. CDR3 DNA sequence: TGCGCCAGCAGCTTTGGACAGGGTGAGGGCTACACCTTC.

The V call is TRBV7-9, the J call TRBJ2-7, with no clear D. V was trimmed by 6 bases and J by 12 bases, leaving 15 bases between them. The germline CDR1 and CDR2 sequences are SEHNR and FQNEAQ (reference sequence). CDR3 length: 11 residues. The CDR3 bases are TGTGCCAGCAGAGGAAAACGGGTGACGTACTTC. It translates to CASRGKRVTYF.

This clonotype was picked up a small number of times. The rearrangement uses TRBV10-1 and TRBJ2-7; D perhaps matches TRBD1 (5 bases). This CDR3 is built from 11 residues. Germline V CDR1 and CDR2: WNHNN, SYGVQD (reference sequence). Trimming pared 5 bases from V and 6 bases from J, leaving 8 bases between. CDR3 nucleotides: TGCGCCAGCAGTCAGGGATTCGAGCAGTACTTC. It is translated as CASSQGFEQYF.

This sequence joins TRBV24-1 and TRBJ2-7; D is ambiguous. Trimming shortened V by 4 bases and J by 3 bases, and 6 bases separated the two germline ends. Looked up from germline, CDR1 is KGHDR and CDR2 is SFDVKD. The CDR3 runs to 12 residues. The CDR3 here is CATSENGYEQYF. CDR3 DNA: TGTGCCACCAGTGAAAACGGCTACGAGCAGTACTTC.

The chain is built from TRBV7-9 and TRBJ2-1; 9 positions match TRBD1. This CDR3 is 12 amino acids long. V lost 6 bases to trimming and J lost 9 bases; unmatched junction nucleotides: 3. From germline, CDR1 is SEHNR and CDR2 FQNEAQ (reference sequence). The DNA of the CDR3 is TGTGCCAGCAGACGACAGGGGGGTGAGCAGTTCTTC. This codes for CASRRQGGEQFF.

This clonotype has more than one count but fewer than ten. The chain joins TRBV7-2 to TRBJ1-4; D not certain. V lost 3 bases, J lost 8 bases, and 10 bases lay in between. From germline, CDR1 is SGHTA and CDR2 FQGNSA. CDR3 length: 13 amino acids. The CDR3 loop reads CASSFGLGEKLFF. CDR3 DNA: TGTGCCAGCAGCTTTGGTCTCGGGGAAAAACTGTTTTTT. Together with reference TRBV7-2 and TRBJ1-4, the CDR3 gives the full variable domain: GAGVSQSPSNKVTEKGKDVELRCDPISGHTALYWYRQSLGQGLEFLIYFQGNSAPDKSGLPSDRFSAERTGGSVSTLTIQRTQQEDSAVYLCASSFGLGEKLFFGSGTQLSVL.

The rearrangement links TRBV29-1 to TRBJ1-5, with a tentative D call TRBD1 (6 bases). From germline, CDR1 is SQVTM and CDR2 ANQGSEA. Trimming removed 4 bases at V and 4 bases at J, with 14 bases between. The CDR3 has 14 residues. CDR3 in DNA: TGCAGCGTTGCCCCGGAGGGGGAAAATCAGCCCCAGCATTTT. Amino acid sequence: CSVAPEGENQPQHF.

This clonotype was recorded once. The V call is TRBV25-1, the J call TRBJ2-3; TRBD2 might be the D (5 bases). Per the germline V gene, CDR1 is MGHDK and CDR2 is SYGVNS. Trimming shortened V by 3 bases and J by 4 bases, and 11 bases separated the two germline ends. This CDR3 has 14 amino acids. CDR3 DNA: TGTGCCAGCAGTGAGGTTGGGAGCGCAGATACGCAGTATTTT. It translates to CASSEVGSADTQYF.

There are a few counts of this clonotype. In DNA form, the CDR3 reads TGCAGCGTTGCTTGGCCTGCCTCCGCCGAGCAGTACTTC. Translating gives CSVAWPASAEQYF. The J gene is TRBJ2-7, the V gene TRBV29-1; D is uncertain. In germline, CDR1 is SQVTM, CDR2 ANQGSEA. The CDR3 has 13 amino acids. Trimming took 4 bases from V and 6 from J, leaving 16 bases between them.

The chain combines TRBV5-1 with TRBJ2-7, with D possibly TRBD2 on 5 matching bases. This CDR3 contains 14 residues. Germline V gene sequence: CDR1 SGHRS, CDR2 YFSETQ. V lost 4 bases and J lost 2, with 13 bases in between. The CDR3: CASSTEARTYEQYF. The CDR3 DNA sequence: TGCGCCAGCAGCACGGAGGCACGGACCTACGAGCAGTACTTC.

V gene TRBV20-1 combines with J gene TRBJ1-1, with TRBD1 matching over 7 bases. This CDR3 contains 12 residues. The J segment lost 5 bases and the V segment lost 5 bases, leaving 5 bases of the junction unmatched. Germline V lookup: CDR1 DFQATT, CDR2 SNEGSKA (reference sequence). This CDR3 reads CSAFGQVTEAFF. The CDR3 coding sequence is TGCAGTGCTTTCGGACAGGTTACTGAAGCTTTCTTT.